Each of the 10 T cell receptor beta chains below was sequenced from the same sample in a study of early T cells in non-severe SARS-CoV-2 infection. TCRdb itself ran the 5' RACE reads through MiXCR, one entry per CDR3 protein. The top ten hold roughly 4.2% of the sample, which has about 44,000 distinct CDR3 sequences, around a quarter seen once. Here the sequenced sample was whole blood, taken at baseline. The receptors shown here come from an adult who was a healthcare worker with PCR-confirmed SARS-CoV-2 infection or an uninfected control (not recorded which).

This clonotype was recorded a few times. The chain combines TRBV7-2 with TRBJ1-4; 7 bases agree with TRBD1. Germline-derived CDR1 and CDR2 are SGHTA and FQGNSA. The CDR3 covers 15 residues. The V gene end was trimmed by 10 bases and the J gene end by 5 bases; junction bases not matched to a gene: 13. CDR3 amino acids: CATTASGTENEKLFF. The CDR3 nucleotides read TGTGCCACGACGGCCTCCGGGACAGAGAATGAAAAACTGTTTTTT.

This clonotype was found a few times. V usage is TRBV29-1 and J usage is TRBJ2-7; D ambiguous. The CDR3 contains 14 residues. Trimming removed 7 bases at V and 6 bases at J, with 22 bases between. Germline-derived CDR1 and CDR2 are SQVTM and ANQGSEA. CDR3 sequence: CSAEDPPGSREQYF. CDR3 nucleotides: TGCAGCGCCGAGGACCCTCCGGGTTCCCGCGAGCAGTACTTC.

This clonotype was seen a few times. This CDR3 reads CASSFLAGGEQYF. CDR3 DNA: TGCGCCAGCAGCTTCCTAGCGGGGGGCGAGCAGTACTTC. V usage is TRBV5-1 and J usage is TRBJ2-7, with TRBD2 matching 11 bases. CDR1 and CDR2 from the germline V gene are SGHRS and YFSETQ. V shed 2 bases, J shed 6 bases, and the junction held 1 base outside the gene matches. CDR3 length equals 13 residues.

The table lists this clonotype with a few counts. The chain has TRBV11-2 and TRBJ2-3; D may be TRBD2 (5 bases). The CDR3 spans 13 residues. V gave up 5 bases and J gave up 6 bases, with 12 bases separating them. Germline V lookup: CDR1 SGHAT, CDR2 FQNNGV. DNA for the CDR3: TGTGCCAGCAGCATCGGACTGGAGGATACGCAGTATTTT. Its translation: CASSIGLEDTQYF.

The chain has TRBV18 and TRBJ1-4; 8 bases align to TRBD1. V lost 2 bases and J lost 5; bases outside the gene matches: 10. This CDR3 is 17 amino acids long. The germline gives CDR1 KGHSH, CDR2 LQKENI. The CDR3 nucleotides read TGTGCCAGCTCACCAAACTCAGGGGGCGCCTCAAATGAAAAACTGTTTTTT. This translates into CASSPNSGGASNEKLFF.

The chain recombines TRBV7-9 with TRBJ2-7, with 7 bases that match TRBD1. CDR3 length: 13 residues. From germline, CDR1 is SEHNR and CDR2 FQNEAQ (reference sequence). The V segment lost 5 bases and the J segment 7 bases; nucleotides outside the gene matches: 8. CDR3 sequence reads: CASSPGGVGEQYF. The CDR3 bases are TGTGCCAGCAGCCCAGGGGGAGTCGGGGAGCAGTACTTC.

V gene TRBV11-2 combines with J gene TRBJ2-2; D not certain. V lost 2 bases and J 7 bases, leaving 11 bases between the germline ends. CDR3 size: 14 residues. CDR1 SGHAT and CDR2 FQNNGV come from the germline V gene. The CDR3 DNA follows: TGTGCCAGCAGCTTATTCTCGGTGGTCGGGGAGCTGTTTTTT. This sequence encodes CASSLFSVVGELFF.

This clonotype was seen only once. This rearrangement joins TRBV11-2 to TRBJ2-7, with TRBD1 matching over 9 bases. CDR1 and CDR2 (germline): SGHAT, FQNNGV. The V segment lost 4 bases and the J segment 6 bases; nucleotides outside the gene matches: 1. This CDR3 has 12 amino acids. The DNA of the CDR3 is TGTGCCAGCAGCTGGACAGGGGCCGAGCAGTACTTC. Translated: CASSWTGAEQYF.

The V call is TRBV7-6, the J call TRBJ1-2, with D hard to call. This CDR3 is built from 13 residues. From germline, CDR1 is SGHVS and CDR2 FNYEAQ. V lost 3 bases, J lost 5 bases, and 10 bases lay in between. The CDR3 region is CASSLGAGYGYTF. The CDR3 DNA follows: TGTGCCAGCAGCTTGGGTGCGGGGTATGGCTACACCTTC.

The V gene is TRBV3-1, the J gene TRBJ1-4; possible D gene TRBD1, 5 bases. Looked up from germline, CDR1 is LGHDT and CDR2 is YNNKEL (reference sequence). The CDR3 sequence is 17 residues long. The V end lost 1 base, the J end lost 0 bases, and 12 bases lay between the germline ends. CDR3 residues: CASSQAWQGATNEKLFF. The CDR3 DNA reads TGTGCCAGCAGCCAAGCATGGCAGGGAGCAACTAATGAAAAACTGTTTTTT.